This TCR beta chain emerged from a study of T cell responses to AZD1222 COVID-19 vaccine (dated by TCRdb to the early 2020s). About the investigation overall: AZD1222 recipients given second doses at about 4 weeks or at about 12 weeks were pooled, since spike-specific TCR depth and breadth were not found to differ between the two schedules. TCR sequencing was performed for roughly 240 trial participants, of whom 207 were given two doses of AZD1222 and approximately 25 were given two doses of MenACWY control vaccine. Trial participants were enrolled by age into 18-55, 56-69 and 70-plus year subgroups, with approximately 150, 28 and 58 TCR-sequenced participants respectively.

Regarding this clone: This clone's antigen is unknown. Per-base qualities were not stored, and no clone one base away is much larger.

The CDR3 regions of human TCRbeta chains were analyzed by immunosequencing. The authors processed their data as follows. TCRs in the repertoires were compared against a reference library of SARS-CoV-2-specific TCRs that had been generated with the MIRA antigen-specificity platform. Breadth was defined as the fraction of unique TCRs that were SARS-CoV-2-associated, and depth was defined as the fraction of total T cells that were SARS-CoV-2-associated. Using the MIRA data, each spike-specific TCR was mapped to the spike region that the TCR reacts to and placed in a CD4 or CD8 class. Log10-transformed breadth and depth values were compared by one-way ANOVA with Sidak's multiple comparisons tests. Here the immuneACCESS table is served through TCRdb, limited to in-frame sequences with V and J called. Missing clones are a known gap in these copies; in checked studies unresolved V genes cover under half, and the rest lacks a known reason. That table is the source of V, J and clone size, and D and trimming were worked out from the DNA. For this sample the table gives about 120,000 clones, of which roughly nine tenths were detected only once. The leading ten clones occupy roughly 5.4% of the sample.

What this sample's time point label stands for: baseline before first vaccination. The vaccinee samples were drawn from two UK trials, COV001 and COV002, one of which was a single-blind randomized controlled phase 2/3 trial testing AZD1222 (ChAdOx1 nCoV-19) in healthy adults. For TCRbeta chain sequencing, PBMC samples from trial participants were taken at day 0 and at day 28 after the second dose. The study at large found these results: Most participants were white British and females outnumbered males, and the authors suggested that clonal diversity may have been underestimated. Conclusions about previously exposed vaccinees are limited because only a handful of AZD1222 recipients were SARS-CoV-2 seropositive at baseline. In the small 56-69-year group, the increase in depth fell short of significance, most likely because of low power. Reportedly, close to half of the unique spike-specific TCRs recognized epitopes lying outside the regions that are mutated in the B.1.351 and B.1.1.7 variants. The whole spike protein was spanned by vaccine-associated CD4 TCRs, and dominant responses were seen in regions 160-218 and 743-854. Spike-specific TCR breadth and depth rose significantly after two AZD1222 doses compared with day 0 and with MenACWY recipients. Because no samples from the day 14 peak response were available, repertoires could be characterized only after the peak T cell response.

The sample in question was peripheral blood, obtained on day 0 of AZD1222 vaccination. The receptor comes from an adult in good health.

The DNA is as follows: TGTGCCAGCGGAGGGGGCAGGCCTCGCGGAGCTTTCTTT. It translates to CASGGGRPRGAFF. This sequence uses TRBV2 and TRBJ1-1; 7 bases in between match TRBD1. The germline V gene supplies CDR1 SNHLY and CDR2 FYNNEI. The CDR3 has 13 amino acids, counting the end cysteine and phenylalanine. Solely the CDR3 DNA is kept, with 39 bases framed from the first base. For this chain, trimming is 8 bases at the V end and 10 bases at the J end, and the number of junction bases without a gene match is 13.